These T cell receptor beta chains were read from a single sample in a study of beta chain features in type 1 diabetes. The protocol was immunoSEQ multiplex PCR, while the TCRdb copy is restricted to in-frame clones and leaves out a portion. Of hundreds of thousands of clones in the sample, 12% to 15% are singletons; the top ten hold 6.7%. Sequencing was carried out using central memory CD4+ T cells from blood. All receptors derive from a man aged 25-45 years in good health. CDR3s include the opening cysteine and the closing phenylalanine or tryptophan. The size field is filled for only some rows; it gives once, few, many or a size class.

v_call: TRBV6-6; clone_size: few; j_call: TRBJ1-6; cdr3_aa: CAGRGQGARSPLHF
v_call: TRBV2; clone_size: NA; j_call: TRBJ2-1; cdr3_aa: CASSEYGRDNEQFF
v_call: TRBV18; clone_size: few; j_call: TRBJ2-1; cdr3_aa: CASSPQQGRAYNEQFF
v_call: TRBV12-5; clone_size: NA; j_call: TRBJ2-7; cdr3_aa: CASGLPRDRLTYEQYF
v_call: TRBV19; clone_size: NA; j_call: TRBJ1-4; cdr3_aa: CASKGTTNEKLFF
v_call: TRBV29-1; clone_size: few; j_call: TRBJ2-5; cdr3_aa: CSVRLSNTQETQYF
v_call: TRBV11-2; clone_size: NA; j_call: TRBJ1-1; cdr3_aa: CASSLTAGANTEAFF
v_call: TRBV4-3; clone_size: NA; j_call: TRBJ2-1; cdr3_aa: CASSLRQWRGNEQFF
v_call: TRBV11-2; clone_size: NA; j_call: TRBJ1-2; cdr3_aa: CASSNTGTYPRYTF
v_call: TRBV5-4; clone_size: few; j_call: TRBJ2-1; cdr3_aa: CASSKPANNEQFF
v_call: TRBV25-1; clone_size: few; j_call: TRBJ1-2; cdr3_aa: CASSEGSGYGYTF
v_call: TRBV14; clone_size: NA; j_call: TRBJ2-6; cdr3_aa: CASSQASGTSRRGANVLTF
v_call: TRBV11-2; clone_size: NA; j_call: TRBJ1-1; cdr3_aa: CASSFGLRDTEAFF
v_call: TRBV11-2; clone_size: NA; j_call: TRBJ2-3; cdr3_aa: CASSLDSGGIDTQYF
v_call: TRBV6-5; clone_size: few; j_call: TRBJ2-3; cdr3_aa: CASRPGLAPDTQYF
v_call: TRBV2; clone_size: few; j_call: TRBJ2-1; cdr3_aa: CASGDRGGNEQFF
v_call: TRBV2; clone_size: few; j_call: TRBJ1-5; cdr3_aa: CASSLDRARQPQHF
v_call: TRBV11-2; clone_size: NA; j_call: TRBJ1-6; cdr3_aa: CASSLPQNFRSYNSPLHF
v_call: TRBV5-6; clone_size: few; j_call: TRBJ1-2; cdr3_aa: CASSLLQGNDDYGYTF
v_call: TRBV6-6; clone_size: NA; j_call: TRBJ2-2; cdr3_aa: CASSNRPGWAGELFF
v_call: TRBV7-2; clone_size: few; j_call: TRBJ2-5; cdr3_aa: CASSLARGQETQYF
v_call: TRBV28; clone_size: NA; j_call: TRBJ1-1; cdr3_aa: CASRRVIGANTEAFF
v_call: TRBV19; clone_size: NA; j_call: TRBJ2-5; cdr3_aa: CASSDRRSRETQYF
v_call: TRBV10-3; clone_size: many; j_call: TRBJ2-5; cdr3_aa: CAISVKGGTETQYF
v_call: TRBV5-4; clone_size: NA; j_call: TRBJ1-3; cdr3_aa: CASSAGPAAGNTIYF
v_call: TRBV6-5; clone_size: few; j_call: TRBJ1-2; cdr3_aa: CATSVTGVFYGYTF
v_call: TRBV6-6; clone_size: NA; j_call: TRBJ1-2; cdr3_aa: CATQGPGGYTF
v_call: TRBV5-4; clone_size: few; j_call: TRBJ2-6; cdr3_aa: CASSPPPFSGANVLTF
v_call: TRBV11-2; clone_size: NA; j_call: TRBJ2-4; cdr3_aa: CASSPVAREGNIQYF
v_call: TRBV7-2; clone_size: NA; j_call: TRBJ2-1; cdr3_aa: CASSQEPAGVWNNEQFF
v_call: TRBV4-3; clone_size: few; j_call: TRBJ2-5; cdr3_aa: CASSPSSQETQYF
v_call: TRBV28; clone_size: few; j_call: TRBJ2-7; cdr3_aa: CASSLTYEQYF
v_call: TRBV10-3; clone_size: many; j_call: TRBJ1-6; cdr3_aa: CAISEQGYNSPLHF
v_call: TRBV7-2; clone_size: many; j_call: TRBJ2-1; cdr3_aa: CASMPGTANNEQFF
v_call: TRBV30; clone_size: NA; j_call: TRBJ1-5; cdr3_aa: CAWSVTASNQPQHF
v_call: TRBV19; clone_size: few; j_call: TRBJ2-2; cdr3_aa: CASSLGGTYTGELFF
v_call: TRBV29-1; clone_size: few; j_call: TRBJ2-7; cdr3_aa: CSVGAFRDRGEQYF
v_call: TRBV2; clone_size: NA; j_call: TRBJ1-5; cdr3_aa: CASSPTGGQPQHF
v_call: TRBV6-6; clone_size: NA; j_call: TRBJ2-3; cdr3_aa: CASSLGHPTDTQYF
v_call: TRBV19; clone_size: NA; j_call: TRBJ2-3; cdr3_aa: CASSPTLTDTQYF
v_call: TRBV5-6; clone_size: NA; j_call: TRBJ2-7; cdr3_aa: CASSRSRDSNYEQYF
v_call: TRBV6-5; clone_size: few; j_call: TRBJ1-2; cdr3_aa: CASSPETDYGYTF
v_call: TRBV5-1; clone_size: NA; j_call: TRBJ2-7; cdr3_aa: CASSTGGYEQYF
v_call: TRBV27; clone_size: few; j_call: TRBJ2-7; cdr3_aa: CASSSRGGSYEQYF
v_call: TRBV29-1; clone_size: NA; j_call: TRBJ1-1; cdr3_aa: CSVGGLKRRMNTEAFF
v_call: TRBV19; clone_size: few; j_call: TRBJ2-7; cdr3_aa: CASSLDRGYEQYF
v_call: TRBV4-3; clone_size: NA; j_call: TRBJ1-5; cdr3_aa: CASSQDTGAPWQPQHF
v_call: TRBV7-8; clone_size: once; j_call: TRBJ1-6; cdr3_aa: CASSLARQGSSYNSPLHF
v_call: TRBV6-5; clone_size: NA; j_call: TRBJ2-2; cdr3_aa: CASSDPPGELFF
v_call: TRBV11-3; clone_size: NA; j_call: TRBJ2-2; cdr3_aa: CASSSGPLGELFF
v_call: TRBV19; clone_size: NA; j_call: TRBJ2-1; cdr3_aa: CASRERETYNEQFF
v_call: TRBV7-9; clone_size: few; j_call: TRBJ2-1; cdr3_aa: CASSLSGRRLYNEQFF
v_call: TRBV7-2; clone_size: few; j_call: TRBJ1-5; cdr3_aa: CASSFDRGQPQHF